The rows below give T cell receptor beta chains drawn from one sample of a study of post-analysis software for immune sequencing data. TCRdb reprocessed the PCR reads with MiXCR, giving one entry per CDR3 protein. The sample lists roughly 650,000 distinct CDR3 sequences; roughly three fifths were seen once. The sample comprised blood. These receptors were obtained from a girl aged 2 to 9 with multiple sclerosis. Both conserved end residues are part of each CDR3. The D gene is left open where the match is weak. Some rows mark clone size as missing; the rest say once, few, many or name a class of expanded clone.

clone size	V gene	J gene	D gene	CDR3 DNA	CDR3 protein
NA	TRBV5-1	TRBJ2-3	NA	TGCGCCGGCAGCTCCGGGGCAGACTCTCGTACGCAGTATTTT	CAGSSGADSRTQYF
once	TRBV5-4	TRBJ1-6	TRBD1	TGTGCCAGCAGCTTGGAAGGGGGCGGCTCACCCCTCCACTTT	CASSLEGGGSPLHF
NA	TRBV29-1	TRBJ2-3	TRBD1	TGCAGCGTTGCCTCTGGGACAGGGAGCACAGATACGCAGTATTTT	CSVASGTGSTDTQYF
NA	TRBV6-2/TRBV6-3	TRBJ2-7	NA	TGTGCCAGCAGTTATGGTAGATTCTACGAGCAGTACTTC	CASSYGRFYEQYF
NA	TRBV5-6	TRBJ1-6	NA	TGTGCCAGCAGCTTGGTCTCAGCTAATTCACCCCTCCACTTT	CASSLVSANSPLHF
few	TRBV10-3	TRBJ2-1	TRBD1	TGTGCCTCGAGGGCTGACAGGGGTGACAATGAGCAGTTCTTC	CASRADRGDNEQFF
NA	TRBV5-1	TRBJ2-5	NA	TGCGCCAGCAGCCCCAAAACTACTAGCAGGAGTTTGGAGACCCAGTACTTC	CASSPKTTSRSLETQYF
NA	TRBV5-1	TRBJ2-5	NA	TGCGCCAGCAGCTGGGGCCCTCAAGGGGAGACCCAGTACTTC	CASSWGPQGETQYF
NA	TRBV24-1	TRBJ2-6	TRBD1	TGTGCCACCAGTGACTCCAGGGGGCGCTTCTCTGGGGCCAACGTCCTGACTTTC	CATSDSRGRFSGANVLTF
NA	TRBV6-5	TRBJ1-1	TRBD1	TGTGCCAGCAGTTACTCGTTTTGGGACAGGGGACAGAACACTGAAGCTTTCTTT	CASSYSFWDRGQNTEAFF
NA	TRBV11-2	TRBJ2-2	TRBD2	TGTGCCAGCAGCGGACTAGCGGGAGCCGTCCTCGGGGAGCTGTTTTTT	CASSGLAGAVLGELFF
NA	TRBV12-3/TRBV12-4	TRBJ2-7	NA	TGTGCCAGCAGTTTAAAGCGGGACAGAACCTACGAGCAGTACTTC	CASSLKRDRTYEQYF
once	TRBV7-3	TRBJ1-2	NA	TGTGCCAGCGGGCGAGGGGAGGGGTGTGGCTACACCTTC	CASGRGEGCGYTF
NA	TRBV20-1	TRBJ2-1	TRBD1	TGCAGTGCTAGAGATTTTGGACAGGGGTGGAATGAGCAGTTCTTC	CSARDFGQGWNEQFF
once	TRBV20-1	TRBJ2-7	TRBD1	TGCAGTGCTAGAGCCCATACCGACAGGGTCTCCTACGAGCAGTACTTC	CSARAHTDRVSYEQYF
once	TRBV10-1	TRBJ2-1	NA	TGCGCCAGCAGTGAGGGAGCAAGGGGATTTTACAATGAGCAGTTCTTC	CASSEGARGFYNEQFF
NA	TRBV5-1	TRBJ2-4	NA	TGCGCCAGCAGCATGGACGGAGCCAAAAACATTCAGTACTTC	CASSMDGAKNIQYF
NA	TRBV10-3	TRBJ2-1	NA	TGTGCCATCAGTGTTGACAGTTCCTACAATGAGCAGTTCTTC	CAISVDSSYNEQFF
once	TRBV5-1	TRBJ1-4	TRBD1	TGCGCCAGCAGAAGGACAGGGACTGAAAAACTGTTTTTT	CASRRTGTEKLFF
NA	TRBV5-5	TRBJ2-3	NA	TGTGCCAGCAGCTTGGGTGGATCCCAAGATACGCAGTATTTT	CASSLGGSQDTQYF
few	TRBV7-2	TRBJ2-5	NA	TGTGCCAGCAGCTTAGACGGGGGCAACCAAGAGACCCAGTACTTC	CASSLDGGNQETQYF
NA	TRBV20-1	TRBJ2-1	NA	TGCAGTGCTAGAGATCCAGGTGTAGGGGGCAATGAGCAGTTCTTC	CSARDPGVGGNEQFF
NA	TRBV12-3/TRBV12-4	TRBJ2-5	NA	TGTGCCAGCACGGGGGCCGGAGAGACCCAGTACTTC	CASTGAGETQYF
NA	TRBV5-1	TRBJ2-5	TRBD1	TGCGCCAGCAGCTACCGTCCCGCGACAGGGTTTTACCAAGAGACCCAGTACTTC	CASSYRPATGFYQETQYF
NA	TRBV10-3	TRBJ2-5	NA	TGTGCCATCAGTGATTTCGGAGGTAAAGGGGAGACCCAGTACTTC	CAISDFGGKGETQYF
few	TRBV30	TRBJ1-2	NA	TGTGCCTGGAATCAGGGATCCGGCTACACCTTC	CAWNQGSGYTF
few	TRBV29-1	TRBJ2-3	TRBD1	TGCAGCGGGGCGACAGGGAGAACGGGGCCACGCACAGATACGCAGTATTTT	CSGATGRTGPRTDTQYF
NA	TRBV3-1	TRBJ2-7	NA	TGTGCCAGCAGCCAGAGGGTGGCCGACGAGCAGTACTTC	CASSQRVADEQYF
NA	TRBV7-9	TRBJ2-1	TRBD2	TGTGCCAGCAGCTTACAGCGGGAGGGCGGGCATGAGCAGTTCTTC	CASSLQREGGHEQFF
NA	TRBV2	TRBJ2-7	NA	TGTGCCAGCATTGCGGCGGGAAAGAAAGGGAATGAGCAGTACTTC	CASIAAGKKGNEQYF
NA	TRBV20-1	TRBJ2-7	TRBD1	TGCAGTGCTAGACGACAGGGATTCCGCGAGCAGTACTTC	CSARRQGFREQYF
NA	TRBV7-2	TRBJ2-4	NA	TGTGCCAGCAGCTTAGTGGACGTTCAGTACTTC	CASSLVDVQYF
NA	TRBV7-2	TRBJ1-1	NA	TGTGCCAGCAGCTTAGTTCAGTCTCAGGTAGCTTTCTTT	CASSLVQSQVAFF
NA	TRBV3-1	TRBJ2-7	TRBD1	TGTGCCAGCAGCCAAGTAGGGGTGGACAGGGCCCACGAGCAGTACTTC	CASSQVGVDRAHEQYF
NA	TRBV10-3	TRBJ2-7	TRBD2	TGTGCCATCAGTGAGTTTAGCGGGACCTCCTACGAGCAGTACTTC	CAISEFSGTSYEQYF
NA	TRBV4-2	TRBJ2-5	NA	TGTGCCAGCAGCCAAGAGGGAATCAGATACCAAGAGACCCAGTACTTC	CASSQEGIRYQETQYF
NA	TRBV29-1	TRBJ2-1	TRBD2	TGCAGCGTTGAGACGACTAGCGGGATTAGTGAGCAGTTCTTC	CSVETTSGISEQFF
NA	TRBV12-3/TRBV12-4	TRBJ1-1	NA	TGTGCCAGCGGGTCGGGGGATTACACTGAAGCTTTCTTT	CASGSGDYTEAFF
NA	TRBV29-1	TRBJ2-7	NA	TGCAGCGGTGAGGGCAGCTCCTACGAGCAGTACTTC	CSGEGSSYEQYF
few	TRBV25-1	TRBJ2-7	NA	TGTGCCAGCAGGCTAAAACAGGTCTTCCCCTACGAGCAGTACTTC	CASRLKQVFPYEQYF
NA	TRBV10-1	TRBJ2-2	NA	TGCGCCAGCAGTGAGGGATCGGGGGACACCGGGGAGCTGTTTTTT	CASSEGSGDTGELFF
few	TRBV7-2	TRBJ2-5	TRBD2	TGTGCCAGCAGCACCCAACCGGGACTAGCGGGGGGGCGGACCCAGTACTTC	CASSTQPGLAGGRTQYF